This entry is about one T cell receptor beta chain. Its antigen is currently unknown. The junction does not match germline at one end; this may be a read error. The germline gives CDR1 WNHNN, CDR2 SYGVQD (reference sequence). The CDR3 totals 16 residues. The sample is drawn from a study of T cells in Graves' hyperthyroidism and ophthalmopathy. RNA transcripts provided the source from which TCR beta CDR3 regions were amplified. TCR CDR3 regions were first amplified by RT-PCR with HTBI primers. TCRdb re-called the multiplex PCR reads with MiXCR, one entry per CDR3 protein. Of about 570,000 distinct CDR3 sequences in the sample, 46% were seen once. Study-level findings and limits: Most thyroid clonotypes expanded above 0.001 appeared in blood too. Ophthalmopathy, which appeared later, was predicted by the model a median around 6 months before onset.

Lactation, pregnancy, other autoimmune disease or uncontrolled infection led to exclusion of patients. The sample was peripheral blood or thyroid tissue (not recorded which). This receptor was taken from an adult woman with Graves' disease, either hyperthyroidism or ophthalmopathy (not recorded which). The J gene is TRBJ2-2, the V gene TRBV10-1; possibly TRBD2 for D (6 bases). CDR3 loop: CASSESRGVATGEQFF. The CDR3 DNA reads as TGCGCCAGCAGTGAGTCGCGTGGCGTAGCGACGGGGGAGCAGTTTTTT.